The 9 T cell receptor beta chains reported below all come from one sample, sequenced in a study of blood T cell repertoires in COVID-19 (TCRdb year 2020). Library generation was performed with the immunoSEQ multiplex PCR assay. The table comes from immuneACCESS by way of TCRdb, which keeps in-frame sequences with V and J called. Part of the clones is missing from these tables; in studies checked, under half for an unresolved V gene and the rest for unknown reasons. Here the sample has over 400,000 clones; roughly 85% occur a single time. The top ten hold over 1.1% of the sample. Sequencing input: peripheral blood. The receptor set was obtained from a woman aged 25 to 39 with active or convalescent COVID-19.

The CDR3 nucleotides read TGTGCCAGCAGCTTAGTGCCAGGACAGGGGGGCATGAGTACTGAAGCTTTCTTT. This translates into CASSLVPGQGGMSTEAFF. The V call is TRBV7-8, the J call TRBJ1-1; TRBD1 matches at 10 bases. Per the germline V gene, CDR1 is SGHVS and CDR2 is FQNEAQ. The CDR3 consists of 18 residues. The trim removed 1 base at V and 5 bases at J, leaving 13 bases unmatched.

The rearrangement uses TRBV19 and TRBJ2-7; 9 nucleotides align to TRBD2. CDR3 length: 13 residues. The germline gives CDR1 LNHDA, CDR2 SQIVND (reference sequence). Germline trimming cut 6 bases from V and 5 bases from J; bases unmatched to any gene: 5. Written as DNA, the CDR3 is TGTGCCAGTAGCCCCGGGACTAGCAACGAGCAGTACTTC. Its protein is CASSPGTSNEQYF.

The table lists this clone with a count of one. The chain has TRBV27 and TRBJ1-1, with 7 bases that match TRBD1. This CDR3 spans 15 amino acids. The junction had 12 bases not matched to a gene; V was cut back by 4 bases and J by 7 bases. Germline V gene data show CDR1 as MNHEY and CDR2 as SMNVEV (reference sequence). In DNA form, the CDR3 reads TGTGCCAGCAGTTCCCAATCTGGACAGGCCTTTGAAGCTTTCTTT. It yields the protein CASSSQSGQAFEAFF.

This clone was recorded once. The chain joins TRBV30 to TRBJ2-1, with a tentative D call TRBD2 (6 bases). In germline, CDR1 is GTSNPN, CDR2 SVGIG (reference sequence). The CDR3 spans 16 residues. V gave up 2 bases and J gave up 9 bases, with 23 bases separating them. CDR3 amino acids: CAWSSSPGPAEGEQFF. The CDR3 region has the DNA TGTGCCTGGAGTAGCTCGCCGGGACCCGCGGAGGGTGAGCAGTTCTTC.

The rearrangement uses TRBV19 and TRBJ1-1; D gene ambiguous. V was pared by 7 bases and J by 0 bases, with 9 bases between. CDR3 length equals 13 residues. Germline V lookup: CDR1 LNHDA, CDR2 SQIVND (reference sequence). The CDR3 nucleotides are TGTGCCAGTACCAAAACAGTGAACACTGAAGCTTTCTTT. Protein product: CASTKTVNTEAFF.

The rearrangement joins TRBV3-1 (or the pseudogene TRBV3-2) to TRBJ2-1; D is uncertain. CDR1 is LGHDT and CDR2 is YNNKEL in the germline V gene (reference sequence). V was cut by 0 bases and J by 7 bases, with 7 bases left in between. The CDR3 sequence is 13 residues long. The CDR3 DNA sequence: TGTGCCAGCAGCCAAGATCCCCTAAATGAGCAGTTCTTC. Its translation is CASSQDPLNEQFF.

The chain employs TRBV11-2 and TRBJ1-2; tentative D call: TRBD1 (6 bases). Germline V gives CDR1 SGHAT, CDR2 FQNNGV. The V end lost 6 bases, the J end lost 8 bases, and 13 bases lay between the germline ends. The CDR3 totals 12 residues. This CDR3 reads CASRQGVGGYTF. The CDR3 DNA reads as TGTGCCAGCAGACAGGGTGTGGGCGGCTACACCTTC.

The chain is built from TRBV27 and TRBJ1-2; no clear D gene. The length of the CDR3 is 14 residues. Looked up from germline, CDR1 is MNHEY and CDR2 is SMNVEV (reference sequence). The V gene lost 8 bases and the J gene lost 5 bases, with 18 bases spanning the gap. The CDR3 DNA reads TGTGCCAGCGGGGTCACGGGATGGTTTTATGGCTACACCTTC. It codes for CASGVTGWFYGYTF.

V gene TRBV4-1 combines with J gene TRBJ1-2, with D perhaps matching TRBD1 (5 bases). Germline V gene lookup returns CDR1 MGHRA and CDR2 YSYEKL. Trimming cost V 3 bases and J 6 bases, with 17 bases left between them. The CDR3 consists of 15 residues. Here the CDR3 reads CASSHLMDKIHGYTF. CDR3 in DNA: TGCGCCAGCAGCCACTTAATGGACAAGATTCATGGCTACACCTTC.